This T cell receptor beta chain was captured by sequencing in a study of long-term antiretroviral therapy in people with HIV. At the survey level, the v3.0 immunoSEQ assay was run. Sequencing used immunoSEQ multiplex PCR; TCRdb keeps in-frame clones, though not all of them. The sample lists approximately 13,000 clones, roughly 88% occurring once. Study-level points and caveats: Clones that expanded before ART (that is, prior to treatment) dominated the repertoire at all time points.

Points on this clone: Its antigen is unknown.

The United States was where all participants with HIV were treated. The V gene's germline CDR1 is LGHNA and CDR2 YSLEER. V dropped 0 bases and J dropped 1; count of bases not matched to a gene: 4. This CDR3 has 17 residues. The TCR was taken from a young man with HIV. V and J are TRBV4-3 and TRBJ2-5, with 11 nucleotides matching TRBD2. The source material was unsorted PBMCs, sampled 0.4 years after starting antiretroviral therapy. CDR3 DNA: TGCGCCAGCAGCCAAGACCTGGGACTAGCGGCCCAAGAGACCCAGTACTTC. Protein sequence: CASSQDLGLAAQETQYF.